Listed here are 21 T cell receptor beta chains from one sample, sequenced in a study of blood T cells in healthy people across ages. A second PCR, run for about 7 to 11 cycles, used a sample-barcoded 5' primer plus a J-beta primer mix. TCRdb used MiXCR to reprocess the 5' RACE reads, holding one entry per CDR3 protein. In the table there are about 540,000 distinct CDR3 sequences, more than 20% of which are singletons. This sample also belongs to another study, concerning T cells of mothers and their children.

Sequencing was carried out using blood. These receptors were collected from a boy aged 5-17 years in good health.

Here the CDR3 DNA reads TGTGCCAGCAGTTCGGAGAGGGTGGGAGAGACCCAGTACTTC. It specifies CASSSERVGETQYF. V usage is TRBV27 and J usage is TRBJ2-5, with a tentative D call TRBD2 (5 bases). V was shortened by 4 bases and J by 4 bases, with 13 bases between the two germline ends. The V gene's germline CDR1 is MNHEY and CDR2 SMNVEV (reference sequence). The CDR3 covers 14 residues.

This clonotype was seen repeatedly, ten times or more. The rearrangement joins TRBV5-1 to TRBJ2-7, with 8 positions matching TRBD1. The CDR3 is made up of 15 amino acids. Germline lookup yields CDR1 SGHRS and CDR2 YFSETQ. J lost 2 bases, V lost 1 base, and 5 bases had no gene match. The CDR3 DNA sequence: TGCGCCAGCAGCTTGAACGACAGGGGCACCTACGAGCAGTACTTC. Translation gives CASSLNDRGTYEQYF.

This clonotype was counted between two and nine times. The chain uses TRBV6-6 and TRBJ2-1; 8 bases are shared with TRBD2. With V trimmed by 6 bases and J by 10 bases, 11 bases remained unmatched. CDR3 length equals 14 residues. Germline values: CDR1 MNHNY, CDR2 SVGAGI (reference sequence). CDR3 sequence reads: CASSYPGTRYEQFF. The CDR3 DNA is TGTGCCAGCAGCTACCCCGGGACTAGGTACGAGCAGTTCTTC.

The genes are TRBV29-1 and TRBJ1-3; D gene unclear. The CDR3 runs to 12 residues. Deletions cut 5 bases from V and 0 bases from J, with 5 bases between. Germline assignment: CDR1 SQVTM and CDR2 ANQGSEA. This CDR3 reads CSVSPSGNTIYF. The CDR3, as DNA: TGCAGCGTTTCTCCCTCTGGAAACACCATATATTTT.

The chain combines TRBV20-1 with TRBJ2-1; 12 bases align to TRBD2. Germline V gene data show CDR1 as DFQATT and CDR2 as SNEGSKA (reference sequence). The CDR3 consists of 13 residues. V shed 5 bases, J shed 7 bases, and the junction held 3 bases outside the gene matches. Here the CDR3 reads CSAWTSGANEQFF. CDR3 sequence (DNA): TGCAGTGCTTGGACTAGCGGGGCGAATGAGCAGTTCTTC.

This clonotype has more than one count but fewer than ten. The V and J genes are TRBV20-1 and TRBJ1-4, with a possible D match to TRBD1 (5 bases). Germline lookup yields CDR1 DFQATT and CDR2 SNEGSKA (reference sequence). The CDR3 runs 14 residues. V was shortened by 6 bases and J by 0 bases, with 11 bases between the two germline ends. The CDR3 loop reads CSAKTVATNEKLFF. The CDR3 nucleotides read TGCAGTGCCAAGACAGTTGCAACTAATGAAAAACTGTTTTTT.

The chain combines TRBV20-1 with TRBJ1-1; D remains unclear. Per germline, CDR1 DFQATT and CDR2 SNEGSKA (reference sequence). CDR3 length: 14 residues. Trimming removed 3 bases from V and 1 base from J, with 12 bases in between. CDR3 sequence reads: CSASLLDRNTEAFF. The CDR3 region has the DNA TGCAGTGCTAGCCTTCTGGACCGGAACACTGAAGCTTTCTTT.

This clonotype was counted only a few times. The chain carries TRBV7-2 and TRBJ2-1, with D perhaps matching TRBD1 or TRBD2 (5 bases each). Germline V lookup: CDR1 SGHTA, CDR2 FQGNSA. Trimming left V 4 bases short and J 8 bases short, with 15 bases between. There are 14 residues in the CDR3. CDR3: CASSWDMRGDEQFF. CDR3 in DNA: TGTGCCAGCAGCTGGGATATGAGAGGGGATGAGCAGTTCTTC. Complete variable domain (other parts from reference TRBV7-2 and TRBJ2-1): GAGVSQSPSNKVTEKGKDVELRCDPISGHTALYWYRQSLGQGLEFLIYFQGNSAPDKSGLPSDRFSAERTGGSVSTLTIQRTQQEDSAVYLCASSWDMRGDEQFFGPGTRLTVL.

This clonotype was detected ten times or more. The CDR3 bases are TGTGCCAGCAGTTGGGGACCGGGGCGAGAGACCCAGTACTTC. Translating gives CASSWGPGRETQYF. V usage is TRBV6-2 or TRBV6-3 and J usage is TRBJ2-5; D possibly uses TRBD1 or TRBD2 (5 bases each). CDR3 length: 14 residues. Germline CDR1 is MNHEY and CDR2 is SVGEGT. V was pared by 4 bases and J by 4 bases, with 13 bases between.

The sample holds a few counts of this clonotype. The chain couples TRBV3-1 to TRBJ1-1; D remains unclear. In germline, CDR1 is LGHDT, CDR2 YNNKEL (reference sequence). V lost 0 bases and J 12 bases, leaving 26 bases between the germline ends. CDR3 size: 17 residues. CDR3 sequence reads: CASSQERLAANLTWPFF. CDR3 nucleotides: TGTGCCAGCAGCCAAGAGAGGTTGGCAGCCAACTTAACCTGGCCTTTCTTT.

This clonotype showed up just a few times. The CDR3, as DNA: TGCAGTGCTAGCGCCACTAGCGGGGATTGGGATGAGCAGTTCTTC. This gives the protein CSASATSGDWDEQFF. The chain uses TRBV20-1 and TRBJ2-1; 10 bases align to TRBD2. The germline gives CDR1 DFQATT, CDR2 SNEGSKA (reference sequence). J was trimmed by 8 bases and V by 3 bases; bases with no gene match: 10. This CDR3 has 15 amino acids.

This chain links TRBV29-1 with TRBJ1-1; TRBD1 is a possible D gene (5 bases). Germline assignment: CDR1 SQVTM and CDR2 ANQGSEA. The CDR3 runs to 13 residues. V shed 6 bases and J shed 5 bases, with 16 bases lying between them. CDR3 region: CSVAPTRGTEAFF. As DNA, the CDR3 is TGCAGCGTCGCTCCAACACGGGGGACTGAAGCTTTCTTT.

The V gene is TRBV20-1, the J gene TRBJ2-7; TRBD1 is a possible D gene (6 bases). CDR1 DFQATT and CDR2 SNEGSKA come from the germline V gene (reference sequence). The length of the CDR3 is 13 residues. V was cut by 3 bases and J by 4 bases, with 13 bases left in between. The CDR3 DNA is TGCAGTGCTAGGGGACAAAGAAAGTACGAGCAGTACTTC. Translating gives CSARGQRKYEQYF.

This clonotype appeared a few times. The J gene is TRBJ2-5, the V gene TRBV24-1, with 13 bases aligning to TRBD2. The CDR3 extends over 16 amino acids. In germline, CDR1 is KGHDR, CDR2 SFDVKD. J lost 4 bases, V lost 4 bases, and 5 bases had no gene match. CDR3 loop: CATSDPGLAGSETQYF. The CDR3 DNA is TGTGCCACCAGTGACCCGGGACTAGCGGGATCAGAGACCCAGTACTTC.

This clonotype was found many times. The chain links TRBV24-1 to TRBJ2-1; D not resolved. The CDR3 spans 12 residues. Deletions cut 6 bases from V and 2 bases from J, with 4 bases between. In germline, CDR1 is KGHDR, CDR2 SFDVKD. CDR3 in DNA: TGTGCCACCAGTTCCCCCTACAATGAGCAGTTCTTC. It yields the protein CATSSPYNEQFF.

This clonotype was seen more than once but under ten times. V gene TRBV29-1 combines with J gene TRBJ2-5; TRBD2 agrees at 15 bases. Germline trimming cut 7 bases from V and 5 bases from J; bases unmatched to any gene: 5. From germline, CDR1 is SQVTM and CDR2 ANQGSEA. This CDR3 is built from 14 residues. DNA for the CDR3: TGCAGCGCCGGACTAGCGGGAGGGTCGGAGACCCAGTACTTC. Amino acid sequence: CSAGLAGGSETQYF. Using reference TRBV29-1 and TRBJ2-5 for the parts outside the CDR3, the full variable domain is SAVISQKPSRDICQRGTSLTIQCQVDSQVTMMFWYRQQPGQSLTLIATANQGSEATYESGFVIDKFPISRPNLTFSTLTVSNMSPEDSSIYLCSAGLAGGSETQYFGPGTRLLVL.

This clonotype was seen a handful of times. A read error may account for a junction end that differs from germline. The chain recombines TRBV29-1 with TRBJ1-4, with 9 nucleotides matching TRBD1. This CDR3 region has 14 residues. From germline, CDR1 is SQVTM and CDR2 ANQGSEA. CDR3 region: CSVEGNRGQGKLFF. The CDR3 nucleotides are TGTAGCGTGGAGGGTAACAGGGGGCAGGGAAAACTGTTTTTT.

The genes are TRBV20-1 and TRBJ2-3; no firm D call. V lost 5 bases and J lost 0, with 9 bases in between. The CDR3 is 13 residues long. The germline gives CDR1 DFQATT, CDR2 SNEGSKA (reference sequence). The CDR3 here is CSAPYWSTDTQYF. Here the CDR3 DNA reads TGCAGTGCTCCCTATTGGAGCACAGATACGCAGTATTTT.

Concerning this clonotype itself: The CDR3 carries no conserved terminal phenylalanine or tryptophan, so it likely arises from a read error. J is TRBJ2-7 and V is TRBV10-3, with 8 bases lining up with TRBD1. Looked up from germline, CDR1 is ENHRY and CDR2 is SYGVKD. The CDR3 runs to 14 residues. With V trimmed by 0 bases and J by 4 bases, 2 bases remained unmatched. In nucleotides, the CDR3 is TGTGCCATCAGTGAGTCCAGGGGGCATTACGAGCAGTACCTC. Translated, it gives CAISESRGHYEQYL.

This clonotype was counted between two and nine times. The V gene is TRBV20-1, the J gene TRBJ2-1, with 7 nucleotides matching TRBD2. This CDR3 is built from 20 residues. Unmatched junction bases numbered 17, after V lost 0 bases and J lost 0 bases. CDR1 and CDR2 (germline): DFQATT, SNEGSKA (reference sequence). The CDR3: CSARDGGRPSGASSYNEQFF. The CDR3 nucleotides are TGCAGTGCTAGAGATGGGGGGAGGCCCAGCGGGGCCAGCTCCTACAATGAGCAGTTCTTC.

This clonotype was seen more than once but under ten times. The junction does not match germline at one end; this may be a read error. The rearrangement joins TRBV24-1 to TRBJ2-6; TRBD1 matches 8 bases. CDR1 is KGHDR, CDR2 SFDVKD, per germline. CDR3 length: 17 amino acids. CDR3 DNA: TGTGCCACCAGCAAGACAGGGGATGGCTCTGGGACCAACGTCCTGACTTTC. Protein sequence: CATSKTGDGSGTNVLTF.